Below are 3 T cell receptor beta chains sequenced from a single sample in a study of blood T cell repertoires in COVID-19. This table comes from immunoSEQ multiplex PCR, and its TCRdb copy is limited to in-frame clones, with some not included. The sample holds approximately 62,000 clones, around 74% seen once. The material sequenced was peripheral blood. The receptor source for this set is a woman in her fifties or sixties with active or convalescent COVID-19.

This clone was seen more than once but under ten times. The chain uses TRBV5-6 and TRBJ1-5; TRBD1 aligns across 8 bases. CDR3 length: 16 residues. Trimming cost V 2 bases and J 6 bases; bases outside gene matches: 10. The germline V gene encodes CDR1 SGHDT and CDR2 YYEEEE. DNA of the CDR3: TGTGCCAGCAGCTTCGGTTTGACAGGGGTGGGTCAGCCCCAGCATTTT. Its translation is CASSFGLTGVGQPQHF. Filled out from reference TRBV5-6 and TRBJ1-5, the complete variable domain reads DAGVTQSPTHLIKTRGQQVTLRCSPKSGHDTVSWYQQALGQGPQFIFQYYEEEERQRGNFPDRFSGHQFPNYSSELNVNALLLGDSALYLCASSFGLTGVGQPQHFGDGTRLSIL.

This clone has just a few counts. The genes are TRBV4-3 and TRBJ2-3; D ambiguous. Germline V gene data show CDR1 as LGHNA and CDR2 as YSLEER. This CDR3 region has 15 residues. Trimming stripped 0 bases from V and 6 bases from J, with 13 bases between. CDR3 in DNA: TGCGCCAGCAGCCAAGATAATGCGGTGTCGGATACGCAGTATTTT. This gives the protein CASSQDNAVSDTQYF.

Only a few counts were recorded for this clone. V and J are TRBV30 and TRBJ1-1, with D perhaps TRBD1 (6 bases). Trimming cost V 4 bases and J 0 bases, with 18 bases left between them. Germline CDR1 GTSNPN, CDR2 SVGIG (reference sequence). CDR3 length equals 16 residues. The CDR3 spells CAWTGIGGSMNTEAFF. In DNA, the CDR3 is TGTGCCTGGACAGGAATTGGGGGCTCCATGAACACTGAAGCTTTCTTT.